This TCR beta chain was profiled in a study of shared clonotypes between healthy human individuals. This clone showed up just a few times. Its antigen is unknown. The length of the CDR3 is 13 residues. Between the trimmed V and J ends, which lost 2 bases and 2 bases, there was a span of 7 bases. Germline lookup yields CDR1 MDHEN and CDR2 SYDVKM. At the deep level, the assay was run. Splitting of each subset's genomic DNA was done evenly across several immunoSEQ plates. Original methodology: Without quality scores, immunoSEQ junctional reads could not be filtered like full-length reads. The assay was immunoSEQ multiplex PCR, and TCRdb's table has in-frame clones only and misses some. That table furnishes V, J and clone size, whereas the DNA furnished D and trimming. Here the sample spans 2 million to 3 million clones, over 85% being singletons. Study-level points and caveats: Collection of samples was limited to blood; tissue repertoires likely differ.

This clonotype originated in a man younger than 35 in good health. Material: naive CD4+ T cells sorted from blood. Described subset: CD45RA+ positively selected. The genes are TRBV28 and TRBJ2-7; the D is unclear. The CDR3 bases are TGTGCCAGCAGTTTAGGGGAACCCTACGAGCAGTACTTC. It codes for CASSLGEPYEQYF.